Listed below are T cell receptor beta chains from one sample, sequenced in a study of T cells in Graves' hyperthyroidism and ophthalmopathy. TCRdb reprocessed the multiplex PCR reads with MiXCR, giving one entry per CDR3 protein. This sample has 500,000 to 600,000 distinct CDR3 sequences, with less than 20% found just once. Input material: blood. These receptors were obtained from a man in his forties or fifties with Graves' ophthalmopathy. Both conserved end residues are part of each CDR3. D genes are given only for firm matches. The size of a clone is reported for some rows only, either as once, few or many, or as a class for expanded clones.

clone_size	v_call	d_call	j_call	cdr3_aa	cdr3_nt
many	TRBV6-5	NA	TRBJ2-7	CASSSSTGRTLKQYF	TGTGCCAGCAGTTCCTCCACAGGGAGGACTTTGAAGCAGTACTTC
many	TRBV5-1	NA	TRBJ1-1	CASSPTKGSTEAFF	TGCGCCAGCAGCCCCACCAAGGGGAGCACTGAAGCTTTCTTT
NA	TRBV7-9	TRBD1	TRBJ2-7	CASSFYRGASYEQYF	TGTGCCAGCAGCTTTTACAGGGGGGCCTCCTACGAGCAGTACTTC
many	TRBV18	NA	TRBJ2-1	CASSPALYNEQFF	TGTGCCAGCTCACCAGCCTTGTACAATGAGCAGTTCTTC
few	TRBV29-1	NA	TRBJ2-3	CSVVTAGAPDTQYF	TGCAGCGTTGTTACGGCGGGGGCCCCAGATACGCAGTATTTT
NA	TRBV11-2	TRBD2	TRBJ2-1	CASSPRGASGRGHEQFF	TGTGCCAGCAGCCCTCGGGGGGCTAGCGGGAGAGGGCATGAGCAGTTCTTC
few	TRBV6-1	TRBD2	TRBJ2-7	CASSEVPPLAGYLTYEQYF	TGTGCCAGCAGTGAAGTTCCCCCCTTAGCGGGGTACTTGACCTACGAGCAGTACTTC
NA	TRBV6-1	TRBD2	TRBJ2-2	CASSDGGTGELFF	TGTGCCAGCAGCGACGGGGGGACCGGGGAGCTGTTTTTT
few	TRBV5-4	NA	TRBJ1-2	CASSFEGFYGNGYTF	TGTGCCAGCAGCTTTGAAGGGTTCTACGGCAATGGCTACACCTTC
NA	TRBV3-2	NA	TRBJ2-1	CASSLLSGGAGNEQFF	TGTGCCAGCAGCCTCCTTAGCGGGGGGGCGGGGAATGAGCAGTTCTTC
few	TRBV6-5	TRBD1	TRBJ2-3	CASSYNPTGRSTDTQYF	TGTGCCAGCAGTTACAATCCGACAGGGCGAAGCACAGATACGCAGTATTTT
NA	TRBV5-8	NA	TRBJ2-1	CASSLAQDYEQFF	TGTGCCAGCAGCTTGGCCCAGGACTATGAGCAGTTCTTC
NA	TRBV6-2/TRBV6-3	NA	TRBJ2-4	CASSADGASLQYF	TGTGCCAGCAGTGCGGACGGTGCGTCCCTTCAGTACTTC
NA	TRBV11-1	NA	TRBJ1-1	CASSFSTWGEAFF	TGTGCCAGCAGCTTCTCCACATGGGGGGAAGCTTTCTTT
many	TRBV28	NA	TRBJ1-2	CASSPGPKEGYTF	TGTGCCAGCAGCCCAGGACCTAAGGAGGGCTACACCTTC
few	TRBV15	NA	TRBJ1-1	CATSRDFPTGLNTEAFF	TGTGCCACCAGCAGAGATTTTCCGACAGGATTGAACACTGAAGCTTTCTTT
many	TRBV5-1	NA	TRBJ2-7	CASNSQGLGSYEQYF	TGCGCCAGCAATAGCCAGGGTTTAGGGTCCTACGAGCAGTACTTC
few	TRBV6-1	TRBD1	TRBJ1-5	CASSDGTGGFQPQHF	TGTGCCAGCAGTGACGGGACAGGGGGCTTTCAGCCCCAGCATTTT
many	TRBV3-1	NA	TRBJ2-7	CASGQIYEQYF	TGTGCCAGCGGACAAATCTACGAGCAGTACTTC
many	TRBV24-1	TRBD1	TRBJ2-1	CATSSTGVDEQFF	TGTGCCACCAGCTCCACAGGGGTGGATGAGCAGTTCTTC
many	TRBV20-1	TRBD1	TRBJ2-1	CSASPLGQLFGGSYNEQFF	TGCAGTGCCAGCCCTCTGGGACAGTTGTTCGGAGGTTCCTACAATGAGCAGTTCTTC
many	TRBV20-1	NA	TRBJ1-5	CSARSRSSGNQPQHF	TGCAGTGCTAGATCCCGCTCTAGTGGCAATCAGCCCCAGCATTTT
NA	TRBV20-1	TRBD1	TRBJ1-2	CSARDPRGRLKVPYTF	TGCAGTGCTAGAGACCCGAGGGGGCGCCTAAAGGTTCCCTACACCTTC
NA	TRBV20-1	TRBD2	TRBJ2-5	CSARNPSGSQETQYF	TGCAGTGCTAGGAACCCTAGCGGGAGCCAAGAGACCCAGTACTTC
many	TRBV7-8	NA	TRBJ2-5	CASSSSGRHRMAQYF	TGTGCCAGCAGCTCCTCTGGAAGGCACAGGATGGCCCAGTACTTC
few	TRBV19	TRBD2	TRBJ2-7	CASSIDGSGARYEQYF	TGTGCCAGTAGTATAGATGGGAGCGGGGCTCGCTACGAGCAGTACTTC
few	TRBV30	TRBD2	TRBJ2-5	CAWSVVAGAGETQYF	TGTGCCTGGAGTGTGGTAGCGGGGGCGGGAGAGACCCAGTACTTC
NA	TRBV6-2/TRBV6-3	NA	TRBJ2-7	CASSPGRAFYEQYF	TGTGCCAGCAGCCCGGGACGGGCCTTCTACGAGCAGTACTTC
NA	TRBV7-9	NA	TRBJ1-1	CASSRFPTVNTEAFF	TGTGCCAGCAGCCGTTTTCCGACAGTGAACACTGAAGCTTTCTTT
many	TRBV28	NA	TRBJ2-7	CATSYNTYEQYF	TGTGCCACTTCGTATAACACCTACGAGCAGTACTTC
NA	TRBV4-3	NA	TRBJ2-1	CASSQRTTGTPYNEQFF	TGCGCCAGCAGCCAACGTACTACCGGGACCCCCTACAATGAGCAGTTCTTC
few	TRBV2	NA	TRBJ1-2	CASSGRSEPHYYGYTF	TGTGCCAGCAGTGGGCGGTCAGAACCGCATTACTATGGCTACACCTTC
NA	TRBV20-1	TRBD2	TRBJ2-7	CSAREGGRTSFYEQYF	TGCAGTGCTAGAGAGGGGGGTCGGACTAGCTTCTACGAGCAGTACTTC
NA	TRBV6-1	NA	TRBJ2-2	CASSELTTNTGELFF	TGTGCCAGCAGTGAACTGACGACCAACACCGGGGAGCTGTTTTTT
few	TRBV20-1	TRBD1	TRBJ2-1	CSVPGTGLNNEQFF	TGCAGCGTTCCCGGGACAGGGCTAAACAATGAGCAGTTCTTC
few	TRBV5-1	NA	TRBJ1-1	CASSFQGMTEAFF	TGCGCCAGCAGCTTCCAGGGGATGACTGAAGCTTTCTTT
NA	TRBV6-1	NA	TRBJ2-1	CASSSTNIDEQFF	TGTGCCAGCAGCAGTACTAATATCGATGAGCAGTTCTTC
many	TRBV7-2	TRBD1	TRBJ1-1	CASSPDRGFTEAFF	TGTGCCAGCAGCCCGGACAGGGGGTTCACTGAAGCTTTCTTT
NA	TRBV29-1	TRBD2	TRBJ2-3	CSVDATSSGRDTDTQYF	TGCAGCGTTGACGCGACTAGTAGTGGGAGGGACACAGATACGCAGTATTTT
many	TRBV2	NA	TRBJ2-5	CASTVRDSQEETQYF	TGTGCCAGCACCGTCCGGGACTCGCAGGAAGAGACCCAGTACTTC
NA	TRBV24-1	NA	TRBJ2-1	CATSELGGEQFF	TGTGCCACCAGTGAGTTGGGGGGTGAGCAGTTCTTC
few	TRBV30	NA	TRBJ1-2	CAWSIQGRGGYTF	TGTGCCTGGAGTATCCAGGGCAGGGGTGGCTACACCTTC
many	TRBV7-9	NA	TRBJ2-2	CASSRSGGGANTGELFF	TGTGCCAGCAGTCGATCAGGGGGGGGCGCGAACACCGGGGAGCTGTTTTTT
many	TRBV7-2	TRBD2	TRBJ2-3	CASSPGLAGATDTQYF	TGTGCCAGCAGCCCGGGACTAGCGGGAGCAACAGATACGCAGTATTTT
many	TRBV7-9	NA	TRBJ2-3	CASSLTATDTQYF	TGTGCCAGCAGCTTAACGGCCACAGATACGCAGTATTTT
NA	TRBV2	NA	TRBJ2-7	CASSEISGYEQYF	TGTGCCAGCAGTGAAATTAGTGGGTACGAGCAGTACTTC
NA	TRBV6-1	TRBD2	TRBJ2-1	CASSYLAGARSNEQFF	TGTGCCAGCAGTTATTTAGCGGGAGCGAGGTCCAATGAGCAGTTCTTC
few	TRBV29-1	NA	TRBJ2-5	CSVKRDTKETQYF	TGCAGCGTCAAAAGAGACACCAAAGAGACCCAGTACTTC